This T cell receptor (beta chain) was recorded in a study of early T cells in non-severe SARS-CoV-2 infection. From the 5' RACE reads, TCRdb called clonotypes with MiXCR, one entry per CDR3 protein. Of approximately 50,000 distinct CDR3 sequences in the sample, less than 9.5% were seen once. This CDR3 contains 15 residues. The germline V gene encodes CDR1 DFQATT and CDR2 SNEGSKA (reference sequence). With V trimmed by 4 bases and J by 6 bases, 7 bases remained unmatched. Sequencing input: whole blood. The chain couples TRBV20-1 to TRBJ2-3, with 13 bases matching TRBD2. The TCR originated in an adult who was a healthcare worker with PCR-confirmed SARS-CoV-2 infection or an uninfected control (not recorded which). CDR3 residues: CSATRTSGSSDTQYF. In DNA form, the CDR3 reads TGCAGTGCTACCAGGACTAGCGGGAGTTCGGATACGCAGTATTTT.